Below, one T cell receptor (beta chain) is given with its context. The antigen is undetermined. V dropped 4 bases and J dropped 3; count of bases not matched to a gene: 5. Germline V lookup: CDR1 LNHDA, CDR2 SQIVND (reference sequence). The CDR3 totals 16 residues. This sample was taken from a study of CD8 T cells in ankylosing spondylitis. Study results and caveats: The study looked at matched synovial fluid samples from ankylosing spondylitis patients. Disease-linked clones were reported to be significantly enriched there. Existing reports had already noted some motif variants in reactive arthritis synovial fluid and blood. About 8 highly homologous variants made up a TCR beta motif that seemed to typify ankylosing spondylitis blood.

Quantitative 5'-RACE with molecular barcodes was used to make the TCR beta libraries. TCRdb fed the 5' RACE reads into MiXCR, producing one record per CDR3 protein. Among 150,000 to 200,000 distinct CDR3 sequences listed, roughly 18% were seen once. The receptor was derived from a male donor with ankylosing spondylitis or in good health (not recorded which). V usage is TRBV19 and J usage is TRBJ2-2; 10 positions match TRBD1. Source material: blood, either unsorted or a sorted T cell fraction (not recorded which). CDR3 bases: TGTGCCAGTAGTACTTTGACAGGGGGCTACACCGGGGAGCTGTTTTTT. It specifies CASSTLTGGYTGELFF. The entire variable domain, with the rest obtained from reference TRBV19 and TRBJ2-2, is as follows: DGGITQSPKYLFRKEGQNVTLSCEQNLNHDAMYWYRQDPGQGLRLIYYSQIVNDFQKGDIAEGYSVSREKKESFPLTVTSAQKNPTAFYLCASSTLTGGYTGELFFGEGSRLTVL.